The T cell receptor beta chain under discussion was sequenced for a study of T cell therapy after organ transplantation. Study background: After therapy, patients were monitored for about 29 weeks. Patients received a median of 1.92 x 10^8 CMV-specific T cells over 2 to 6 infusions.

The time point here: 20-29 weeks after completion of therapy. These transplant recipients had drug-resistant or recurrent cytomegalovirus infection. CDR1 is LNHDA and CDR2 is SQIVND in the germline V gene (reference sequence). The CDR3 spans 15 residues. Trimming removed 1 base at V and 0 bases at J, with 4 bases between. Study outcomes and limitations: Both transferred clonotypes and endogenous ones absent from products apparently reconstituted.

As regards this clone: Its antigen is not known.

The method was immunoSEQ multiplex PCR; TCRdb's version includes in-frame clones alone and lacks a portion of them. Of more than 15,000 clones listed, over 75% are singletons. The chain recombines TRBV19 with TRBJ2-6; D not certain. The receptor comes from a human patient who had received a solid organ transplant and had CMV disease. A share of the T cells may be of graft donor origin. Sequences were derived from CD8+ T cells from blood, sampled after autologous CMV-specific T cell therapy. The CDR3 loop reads CASSIAISGANVLTF. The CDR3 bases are TGTGCCAGTAGTATAGCCATCTCTGGGGCCAACGTCCTGACTTTC.